The present TCR beta chain was sequenced within a study of shared T cell receptors in the human thymus. The protocol was immunoSEQ multiplex PCR, while the TCRdb copy is restricted to in-frame clones and leaves out a portion. The profile shows some 660,000 clones, over 75% of them singletons. V lost 0 bases and J lost 1; bases outside the gene matches: 6. The CDR3 is 17 amino acids. Germline-derived CDR1 and CDR2 are SGHRS and YFSETQ. The data also belong to a second study, concerning human thymus T cells. As that study records: All donors were healthy Finnish infants who were undergoing corrective surgery to treat congenital heart defects. Corrective heart surgery yielded the resections from which the thymus tissue came. There appeared to be biased usage of V and J genes in thymic and blood repertoires. Among unrelated individuals, related research reported thymic repertoires that overlapped highly.

V is TRBV5-1 and J is TRBJ2-4; 8 nucleotides match TRBD2. This sequence was found in a boy in the first two years of life with a congenital heart defect. The sample taken for sequencing was thymocytes. CDR3 sequence (DNA): TGCGCCAGCAGCTTGGAGCGGGGGACGATGGCCAAAAACATTCAGTACTTC. It translates to CASSLERGTMAKNIQYF.